The source of this T cell receptor beta chain is a study of shared clonotypes between healthy human individuals. Regarding the study as a whole: It was expected that sequencing depth would affect clonotype sharing among donors.

As for this clone: Its antigen is not identified.

Germline loops: CDR1 SGHRS, CDR2 YFSETQ. V lost 2 bases to trimming and J lost 8 bases, with 19 bases between them. The CDR3 covers 15 residues. Execution of the assay was at deep level. The repertoire was sequenced with immunoSEQ multiplex PCR; TCRdb's copy has only in-frame clones and lacks some. The sample includes 650,000 to 800,000 clones, about 90% of them seen just once. Cells designated naive CD8 were CD45RO-negative and were positively selected for CCR7, with terminally differentiated effector memory CD45RA+ cells excluded. The origin of this receptor is a man aged 30 to 39 in good health. The rearrangement joins TRBV5-1 to TRBJ1-2; D perhaps matches TRBD1 (6 bases). The material sequenced was naive CD8+ T cells sorted from blood. The CDR3 sequence: CASSFIPGDWRGYTF. The DNA for the CDR3 is TGCGCCAGCAGCTTCATTCCAGGGGACTGGCGGGGCTACACCTTC.